These T cell receptor beta chains were read from a single sample in a study of B cell selection in AIRE deficiency. Sequencing was performed with immunoSEQ multiplex PCR; in TCRdb, only in-frame clones are kept and a portion is missing. The sample consists of some 24,000 clones, approximately 96% of them appearing once. The sample taken for sequencing was conventional CD4+ T cells sorted from PBMCs. The receptor source for this set is a human donor with AIRE deficiency. The CDR3 runs from the conserved cysteine through the conserved F or W. A D gene is named only where the DNA matches it firmly. Expanded clones get a size class; other rows say once, few or many, or leave the size out.

d_call: NA; j_call: TRBJ2-7; v_call: TRBV7-2; clone_size: NA; cdr3_nt: TGTGCCAGCAGCTTAGCGGCCGAGCAGTACTTC; cdr3_aa: CASSLAAEQYF
d_call: NA; j_call: TRBJ1-1; v_call: TRBV6-6; clone_size: NA; cdr3_nt: TGTGCCAGCAGGGGCAGCAGGGCGAGGGACACTGAAGCTTTCTTT; cdr3_aa: CASRGSRARDTEAFF
d_call: NA; j_call: TRBJ1-2; v_call: TRBV20-1; clone_size: NA; cdr3_nt: TGCAGTGCCACTCTCGGGTTTGGCTACACCTTC; cdr3_aa: CSATLGFGYTF
d_call: NA; j_call: TRBJ2-7; v_call: TRBV13; clone_size: NA; cdr3_nt: TGTGCCAGCAGCTTAGTCGGGACTGCCTACGAGCAGTACTTC; cdr3_aa: CASSLVGTAYEQYF
d_call: TRBD2; j_call: TRBJ2-7; v_call: TRBV7-2; clone_size: NA; cdr3_nt: TGTGCCAGCAGCTCTGGCGGGAGCTCCTACGAGCAGTACTTC; cdr3_aa: CASSSGGSSYEQYF
d_call: NA; j_call: TRBJ2-3; v_call: TRBV19; clone_size: NA; cdr3_nt: TGTGCCAGTAGTATCCTCCGGGGGGCGAGCACAGATACGCAGTATTTT; cdr3_aa: CASSILRGASTDTQYF
d_call: TRBD2; j_call: TRBJ2-2; v_call: TRBV5-4; clone_size: NA; cdr3_nt: TGTGCCAGCAGCTCGGGACTAGCACCATCCACCGGGGAGCTGTTTTTT; cdr3_aa: CASSSGLAPSTGELFF
d_call: NA; j_call: TRBJ1-1; v_call: TRBV5-6; clone_size: NA; cdr3_nt: TGTGCCAGCAGCTTGTTCCAGCGTGAAGCTTTCTTT; cdr3_aa: CASSLFQREAFF
d_call: NA; j_call: TRBJ2-5; v_call: TRBV7-2; clone_size: NA; cdr3_nt: TGTGCCAGCAGCTTAGTGACAGAAAAAGAGACCCAGTACTTC; cdr3_aa: CASSLVTEKETQYF
d_call: TRBD2; j_call: TRBJ2-3; v_call: TRBV11-3; clone_size: NA; cdr3_nt: TGTGCCAGCAGCCCCCGCGGCGGGAGGGCCGCAGATACGCAGTATTTT; cdr3_aa: CASSPRGGRAADTQYF
d_call: TRBD2; j_call: TRBJ2-7; v_call: TRBV6-5; clone_size: NA; cdr3_nt: TGTGCCAGCAGTTACTCGGGAGGGATGGGCTACGAGCAGTACTTC; cdr3_aa: CASSYSGGMGYEQYF
d_call: NA; j_call: TRBJ2-2; v_call: TRBV5-1; clone_size: NA; cdr3_nt: TGCGCCAGCAGCTTGGCTTGGGCGGGAACCGGGGAGCTGTTTTTT; cdr3_aa: CASSLAWAGTGELFF
d_call: NA; j_call: TRBJ2-3; v_call: TRBV4-2; clone_size: NA; cdr3_nt: TGTGCCAGCAGCCCCCACCCGGGCCCGGCGCCCACAGATACGCAGTATTTT; cdr3_aa: CASSPHPGPAPTDTQYF
d_call: NA; j_call: TRBJ2-7; v_call: TRBV15; clone_size: NA; cdr3_nt: TGTGCCACCAGCAGAGTCCAGGGAACATCGGACTACGAGCAGTACTTC; cdr3_aa: CATSRVQGTSDYEQYF
d_call: TRBD2; j_call: TRBJ2-1; v_call: TRBV18; clone_size: NA; cdr3_nt: TGTGCCAGCTCACCAAAAAGACTAGCGGGACACAATGAGCAGTTCTTC; cdr3_aa: CASSPKRLAGHNEQFF
d_call: NA; j_call: TRBJ2-1; v_call: TRBV19; clone_size: NA; cdr3_nt: TGTGCCAGTAGTACCCTACAGGGCAATGAGCAGTTCTTC; cdr3_aa: CASSTLQGNEQFF
d_call: TRBD2; j_call: TRBJ2-1; v_call: TRBV10-3; clone_size: once; cdr3_nt: TGTGCCATCAGTGATCTGGGCGGGAGGGGTAATGAGCAGTTCTTC; cdr3_aa: CAISDLGGRGNEQFF
d_call: NA; j_call: TRBJ1-1; v_call: TRBV2; clone_size: NA; cdr3_nt: TGTGCCAGCAGTTCACTGTGGAACACTGAAGCTTTCTTT; cdr3_aa: CASSSLWNTEAFF
d_call: NA; j_call: TRBJ1-6; v_call: TRBV19; clone_size: NA; cdr3_nt: TGTGCCAGTAGTATAGACCGGTCTACCTCACCCCTCCACTTT; cdr3_aa: CASSIDRSTSPLHF
d_call: TRBD2; j_call: TRBJ2-1; v_call: TRBV4-3; clone_size: NA; cdr3_nt: TGCGCCAGCAGCCAAGGAGCTCTTCGCGGGGTAGCGGGCACCCGTGGGGAGCAGTTCTTC; cdr3_aa: CASSQGALRGVAGTRGEQFF
d_call: TRBD2; j_call: TRBJ2-7; v_call: TRBV29-1; clone_size: NA; cdr3_nt: TGCAGCGTAGGGACTAGCGGGAGGAGCTCCTACGAGCAGTACTTC; cdr3_aa: CSVGTSGRSSYEQYF
d_call: NA; j_call: TRBJ1-6; v_call: TRBV5-4; clone_size: NA; cdr3_nt: TGTGCCAGCAATGGCAGGGACAATTCACCCCTCCACTTT; cdr3_aa: CASNGRDNSPLHF
d_call: NA; j_call: TRBJ1-1; v_call: TRBV30; clone_size: NA; cdr3_nt: TGTGCCTGGATAGGAACTGAAGCTTTCTTT; cdr3_aa: CAWIGTEAFF
d_call: NA; j_call: TRBJ1-1; v_call: TRBV6-5; clone_size: NA; cdr3_nt: TGTGCCAGCAGTTACATGGAGACATCAACAGCTTTCTTT; cdr3_aa: CASSYMETSTAFF
d_call: NA; j_call: TRBJ2-7; v_call: TRBV11-2; clone_size: NA; cdr3_nt: TGTGCCAGCAGCTTAGGGCTCATAGGGTACGAGCAGTACTTC; cdr3_aa: CASSLGLIGYEQYF
d_call: TRBD1; j_call: TRBJ2-1; v_call: TRBV28; clone_size: NA; cdr3_nt: TGTGCCAGCAGGGGACAGGGGTACTTCGATGAGCAGTTCTTC; cdr3_aa: CASRGQGYFDEQFF
d_call: TRBD2; j_call: TRBJ2-2; v_call: TRBV29-1; clone_size: NA; cdr3_nt: TGCAGCGTTGAATGTCTTTCGTGCGGGGGGGACACCGGGGAGCTGTTTTTT; cdr3_aa: CSVECLSCGGDTGELFF
d_call: NA; j_call: TRBJ2-2; v_call: TRBV6-1; clone_size: NA; cdr3_nt: TGTGCCAGCAGTGATCCTAGGGCCACGGGCACCGGGGAGCTGTTTTTT; cdr3_aa: CASSDPRATGTGELFF
d_call: NA; j_call: TRBJ2-2; v_call: TRBV5-4; clone_size: NA; cdr3_nt: TGTGCCAGCAGCTTGGAGCCAGCGGGTCCCACCGGGGAGCTGTTTTTT; cdr3_aa: CASSLEPAGPTGELFF
d_call: NA; j_call: TRBJ2-3; v_call: TRBV28; clone_size: NA; cdr3_nt: TGTGCCAGCAGTTTACAGAAAGTAAGAGATACGCAGTATTTT; cdr3_aa: CASSLQKVRDTQYF